This T cell receptor beta chain comes out of a study of blood T cells in healthy people across ages. Points from the study as a whole: Higher diversity and more naive CD4+ cells were features of long-lived donors, compared to aged donors.

This clonotype was detected many times. Its antigen is still unknown. The use of a sample-barcoded 5' primer and a J-beta primer mix characterized a second PCR of about 7 to 12 cycles. TCRdb used MiXCR to reprocess the 5' RACE reads, holding one entry per CDR3 protein. Among 600,000 to 800,000 distinct CDR3 sequences listed, 52% were seen once. The CDR3 covers 15 residues. V shed 3 bases and J 5 bases; nucleotides not matched to a gene: 3. Germline CDR1 and CDR2: SGHRS and YFSETQ. The receptor was isolated from a woman older than 75 in good health. Sequenced material: blood. This rearrangement joins TRBV5-1 to TRBJ2-1; TRBD2 matches at 12 bases. The CDR3 sequence: CASSWTSGINNEQFF. CDR3 in DNA: TGCGCCAGCAGCTGGACTAGCGGGATCAACAATGAGCAGTTCTTC.